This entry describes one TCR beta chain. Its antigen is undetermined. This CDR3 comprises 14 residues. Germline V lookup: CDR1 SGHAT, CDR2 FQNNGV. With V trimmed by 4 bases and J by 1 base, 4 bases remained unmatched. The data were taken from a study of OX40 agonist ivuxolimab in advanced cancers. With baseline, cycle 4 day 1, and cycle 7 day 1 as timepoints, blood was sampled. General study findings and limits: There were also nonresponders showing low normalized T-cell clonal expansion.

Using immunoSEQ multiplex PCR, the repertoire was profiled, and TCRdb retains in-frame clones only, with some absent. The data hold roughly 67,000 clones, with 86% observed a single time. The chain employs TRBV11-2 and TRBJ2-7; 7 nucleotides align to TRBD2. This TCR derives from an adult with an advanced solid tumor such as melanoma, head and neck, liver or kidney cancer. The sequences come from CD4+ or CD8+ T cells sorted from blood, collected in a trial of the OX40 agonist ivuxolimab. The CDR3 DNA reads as TGTGCCAGCAGCTCGACGGGGGGATCCTACGAGCAGTACTTC. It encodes CASSSTGGSYEQYF. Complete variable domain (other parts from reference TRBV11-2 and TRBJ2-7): EAGVAQSPRYKIIEKRQSVAFWCNPISGHATLYWYQQILGQGPKLLIQFQNNGVVDDSQLPKDRFSAERLKGVDSTLKIQPAKLEDSAVYLCASSSTGGSYEQYFGPGTRLTVT.